This T cell receptor (beta chain) derives from a study of T cells in Graves' hyperthyroidism and ophthalmopathy. Whole-study results and caveats: Stable hyperthyroidism and ophthalmopathy were separated using 13 V-J signatures. The model predicted ophthalmopathy a median roughly 6.3 months before onset. Blood samples included most of the expanded thyroid clonotypes exceeding 0.001.

Disease duration under 2 months; hyperthyroidism patients were aged 18 to 65. With regard to this clonotype: What it recognizes is unknown. This may be a read error, as it is one base from a much larger clone.

The CDR3 runs to 19 residues. Germline loops: CDR1 DFQATT, CDR2 SNEGSKA (reference sequence). Authors of the study amplified TCR beta CDR3 regions from RNA transcripts. When the TCR CDR3 underwent first-round RT-PCR, the HTBI primer set was used. Each CDR3 protein is one row after TCRdb ran MiXCR on the multiplex PCR reads. The data show hundreds of thousands of distinct CDR3 sequences, approximately 15% seen once. The TCR was taken from a woman aged 18 to 35 with Graves' hyperthyroidism. The sample consisted of blood. This sequence joins TRBV20-1 and TRBJ2-1, with 12 bases identical to TRBD2. CDR3 region: CSARDLAGGPYRSYNEQSF. CDR3 nucleotides: TGCAGTGCTAGAGATCTAGCGGGAGGGCCATATCGCTCCTACAATGAGCAGTCCTTC.